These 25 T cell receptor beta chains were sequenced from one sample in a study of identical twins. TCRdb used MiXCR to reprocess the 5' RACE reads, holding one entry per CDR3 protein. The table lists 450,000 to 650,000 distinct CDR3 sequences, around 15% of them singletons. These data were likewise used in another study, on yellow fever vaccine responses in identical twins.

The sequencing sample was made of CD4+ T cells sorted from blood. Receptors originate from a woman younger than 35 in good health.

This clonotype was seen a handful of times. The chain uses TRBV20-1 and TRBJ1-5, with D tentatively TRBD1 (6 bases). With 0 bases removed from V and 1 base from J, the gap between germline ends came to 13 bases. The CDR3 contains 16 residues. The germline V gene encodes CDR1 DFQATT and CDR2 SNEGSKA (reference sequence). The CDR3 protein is CSARDRRQASNQPQHF. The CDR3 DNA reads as TGCAGTGCTAGAGATCGGAGACAGGCCAGCAATCAGCCCCAGCATTTT.

This chain's CDR3 is CASSTGQGPSGNTIYF. In DNA form, the CDR3 reads TGTGCCAGCAGTACCGGACAGGGACCCTCTGGAAACACCATATATTTT. The chain recombines TRBV7-9 with TRBJ1-3; 8 nucleotides agree with TRBD1. This CDR3 contains 16 residues. J was trimmed by 0 bases and V by 6 bases; bases with no gene match: 7. CDR1 and CDR2 from the germline V gene are SEHNR and FQNEAQ (reference sequence).

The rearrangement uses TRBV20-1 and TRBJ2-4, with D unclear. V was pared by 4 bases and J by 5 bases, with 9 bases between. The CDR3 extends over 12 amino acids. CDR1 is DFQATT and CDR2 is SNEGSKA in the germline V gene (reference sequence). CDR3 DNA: TGCAGTGCTATGGCGGCTCAAAACATTCAGTACTTC. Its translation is CSAMAAQNIQYF.

The CDR3 DNA is TGTGCCAGCAGCTTGAATAAGGAGCAGTTCTTC. Its protein product is CASSLNKEQFF. V is TRBV5-6 and J is TRBJ2-1; no clear D gene. V gave up 1 base and J gave up 10 bases, with 6 bases separating them. CDR1 and CDR2 from the germline V gene are SGHDT and YYEEEE. The CDR3 is made up of 11 amino acids.

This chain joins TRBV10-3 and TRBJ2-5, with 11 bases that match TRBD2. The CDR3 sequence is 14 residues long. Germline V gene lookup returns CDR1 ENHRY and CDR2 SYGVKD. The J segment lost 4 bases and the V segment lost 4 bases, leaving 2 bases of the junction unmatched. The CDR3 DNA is TGTGCCATCAGTGCGACTAGCGGGGTAGAGACCCAGTACTTC. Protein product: CAISATSGVETQYF.

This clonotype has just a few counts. CDR3 sequence: CAISGTSGMENIQYF. In nucleotides, the CDR3 is TGTGCCATCAGTGGGACTAGCGGGATGGAGAACATTCAGTACTTC. The V gene is TRBV10-3, the J gene TRBJ2-4, with TRBD2 matching 12 bases. The CDR3 is made up of 15 amino acids. Germline trimming cut 4 bases from V and 7 bases from J; bases unmatched to any gene: 5. Germline loops: CDR1 ENHRY, CDR2 SYGVKD.

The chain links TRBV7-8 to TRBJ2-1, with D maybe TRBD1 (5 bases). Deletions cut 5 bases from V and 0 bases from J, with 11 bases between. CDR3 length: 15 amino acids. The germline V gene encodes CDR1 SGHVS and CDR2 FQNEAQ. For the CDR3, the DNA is TGTGCCAGCAGCCATGGGGCGGTCTCCTACAATGAGCAGTTCTTC. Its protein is CASSHGAVSYNEQFF.

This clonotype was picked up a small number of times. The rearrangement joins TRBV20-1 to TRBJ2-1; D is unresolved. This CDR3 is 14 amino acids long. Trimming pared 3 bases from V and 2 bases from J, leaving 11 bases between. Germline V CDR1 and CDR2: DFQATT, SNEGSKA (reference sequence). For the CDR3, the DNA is TGCAGTGCTAGGGGCTTGGGGACCTACAATGAGCAGTTCTTC. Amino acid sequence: CSARGLGTYNEQFF.

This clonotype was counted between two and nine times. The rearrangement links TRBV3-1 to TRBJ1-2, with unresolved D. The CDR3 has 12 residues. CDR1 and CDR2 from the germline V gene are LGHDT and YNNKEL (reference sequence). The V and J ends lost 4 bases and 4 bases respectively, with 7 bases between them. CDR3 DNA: TGTGCCAGCAGCCCCGGCGTCTATGGCTACACCTTC. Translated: CASSPGVYGYTF.

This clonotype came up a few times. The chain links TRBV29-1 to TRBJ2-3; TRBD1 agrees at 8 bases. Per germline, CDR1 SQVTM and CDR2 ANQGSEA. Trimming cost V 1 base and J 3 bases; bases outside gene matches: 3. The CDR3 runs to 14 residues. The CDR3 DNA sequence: TGCAGCGTTGAAGGAGGACAGGGTACAGATACGCAGTATTTT. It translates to CSVEGGQGTDTQYF.

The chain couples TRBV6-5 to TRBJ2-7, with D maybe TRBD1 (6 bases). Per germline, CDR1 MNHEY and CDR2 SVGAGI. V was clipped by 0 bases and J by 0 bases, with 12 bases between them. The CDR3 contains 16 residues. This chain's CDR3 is CASSYSRQVSSYEQYF. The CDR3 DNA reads TGTGCCAGCAGTTACTCGAGACAGGTCAGCTCCTACGAGCAGTACTTC.

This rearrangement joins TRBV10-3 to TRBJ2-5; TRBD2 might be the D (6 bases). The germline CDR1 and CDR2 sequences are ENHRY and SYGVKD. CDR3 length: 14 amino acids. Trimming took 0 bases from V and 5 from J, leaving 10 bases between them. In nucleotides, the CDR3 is TGTGCCATCAGTGAGTCCGTGAGCGGGGAGACCCAGTACTTC. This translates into CAISESVSGETQYF.

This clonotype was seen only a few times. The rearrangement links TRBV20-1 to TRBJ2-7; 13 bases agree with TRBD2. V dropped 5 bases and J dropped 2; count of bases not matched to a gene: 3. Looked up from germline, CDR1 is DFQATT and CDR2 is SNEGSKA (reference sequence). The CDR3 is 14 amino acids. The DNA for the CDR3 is TGCAGTGCTGGGACTAGCGGGGTCACCTACGAGCAGTACGTC. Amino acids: CSAGTSGVTYEQYV.

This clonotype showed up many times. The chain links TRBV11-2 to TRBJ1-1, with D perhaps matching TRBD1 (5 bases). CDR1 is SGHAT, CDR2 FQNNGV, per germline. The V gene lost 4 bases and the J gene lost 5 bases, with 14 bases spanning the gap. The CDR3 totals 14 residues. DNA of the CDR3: TGTGCCAGCAGCTCCCAGGGCGCTGGGACTGAAGCTTTCTTT. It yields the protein CASSSQGAGTEAFF.

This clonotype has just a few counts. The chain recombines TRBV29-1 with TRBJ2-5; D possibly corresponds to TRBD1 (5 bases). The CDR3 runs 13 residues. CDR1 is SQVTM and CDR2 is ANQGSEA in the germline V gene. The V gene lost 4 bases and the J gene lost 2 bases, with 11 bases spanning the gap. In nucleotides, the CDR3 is TGCAGCGTTGGACAGCTAATACAAGAGACCCAGTACTTC. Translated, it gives CSVGQLIQETQYF.

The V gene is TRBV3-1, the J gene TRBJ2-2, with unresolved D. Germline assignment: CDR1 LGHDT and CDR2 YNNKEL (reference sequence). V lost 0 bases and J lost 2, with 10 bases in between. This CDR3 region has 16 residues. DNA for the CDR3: TGTGCCAGCAGCCAAGAGGCCCCCACCAACACCGGGGAGCTGTTTTTT. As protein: CASSQEAPTNTGELFF.

This CDR3 reads CASSFGGGKTQYF. The CDR3, as DNA: TGTGCCAGCAGTTTTGGGGGCGGTAAGACCCAGTACTTC. The rearrangement uses TRBV27 and TRBJ2-5, with D tentatively TRBD1 (6 bases). This CDR3 is built from 13 residues. The germline CDR1 and CDR2 sequences are MNHEY and SMNVEV (reference sequence). V was shortened by 3 bases and J by 6 bases, with 11 bases between the two germline ends.

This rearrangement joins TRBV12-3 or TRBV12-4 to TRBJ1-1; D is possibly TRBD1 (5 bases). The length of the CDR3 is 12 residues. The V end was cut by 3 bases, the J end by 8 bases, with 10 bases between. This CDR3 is CASSLKEGEAFF. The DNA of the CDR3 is TGTGCCAGCAGTTTGAAAGAGGGGGAAGCTTTCTTT.

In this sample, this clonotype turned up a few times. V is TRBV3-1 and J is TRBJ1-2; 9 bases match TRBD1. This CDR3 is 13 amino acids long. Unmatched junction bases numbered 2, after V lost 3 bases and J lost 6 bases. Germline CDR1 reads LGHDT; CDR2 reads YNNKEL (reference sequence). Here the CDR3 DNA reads TGTGCCAGCAGCCACGGGACAGGGAATGGCTACACCTTC. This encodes CASSHGTGNGYTF.

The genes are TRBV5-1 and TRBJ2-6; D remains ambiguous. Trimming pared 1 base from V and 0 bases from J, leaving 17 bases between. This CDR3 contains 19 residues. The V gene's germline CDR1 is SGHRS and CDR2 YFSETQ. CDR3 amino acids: CASSLTLRQAYSGANVLTF. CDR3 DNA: TGCGCCAGCAGCTTGACCCTTCGGCAGGCCTACTCTGGGGCCAACGTCCTGACTTTC.

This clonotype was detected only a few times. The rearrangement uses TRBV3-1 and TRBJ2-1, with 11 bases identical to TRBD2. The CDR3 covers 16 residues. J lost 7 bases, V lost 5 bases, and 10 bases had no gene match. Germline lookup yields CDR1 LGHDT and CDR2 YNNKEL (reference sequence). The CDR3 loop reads CASSYMGLAAGNEQFF. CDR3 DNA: TGTGCCAGCAGCTATATGGGACTAGCGGCGGGGAATGAGCAGTTCTTC.

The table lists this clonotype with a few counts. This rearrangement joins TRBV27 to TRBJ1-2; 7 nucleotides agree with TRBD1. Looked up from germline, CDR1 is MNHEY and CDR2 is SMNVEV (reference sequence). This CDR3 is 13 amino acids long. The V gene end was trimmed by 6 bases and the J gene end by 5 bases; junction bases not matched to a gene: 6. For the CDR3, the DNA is TGTGCCAGCAGCCGACAGGGTCGATATGGCTACACCTTC. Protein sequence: CASSRQGRYGYTF.

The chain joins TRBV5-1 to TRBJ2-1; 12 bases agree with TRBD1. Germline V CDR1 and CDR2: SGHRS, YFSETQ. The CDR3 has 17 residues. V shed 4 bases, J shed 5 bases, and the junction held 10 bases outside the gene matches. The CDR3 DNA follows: TGCGCCAGCAGCGTAGGAGGGACAGGGGGCGGCAACAATGAGCAGTTCTTC. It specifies CASSVGGTGGGNNEQFF.

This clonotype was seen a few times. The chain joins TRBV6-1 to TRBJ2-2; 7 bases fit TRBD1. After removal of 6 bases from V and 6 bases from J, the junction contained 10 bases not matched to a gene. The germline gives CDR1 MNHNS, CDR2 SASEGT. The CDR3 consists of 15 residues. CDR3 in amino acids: CASRLGQGGSGELFF. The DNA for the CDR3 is TGTGCCAGCAGACTGGGACAAGGGGGCTCCGGGGAGCTGTTTTTT.

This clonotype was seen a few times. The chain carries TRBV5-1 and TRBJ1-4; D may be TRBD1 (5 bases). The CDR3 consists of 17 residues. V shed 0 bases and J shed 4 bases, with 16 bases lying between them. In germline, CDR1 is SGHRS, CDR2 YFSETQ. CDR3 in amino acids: CASSLGGRGPNNEKLFF. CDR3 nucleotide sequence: TGCGCCAGCAGCTTGGGCGGCCGGGGACCTAATAATGAAAAACTGTTTTTT.